The 14 T cell receptor beta chains below were found in one sample sequenced in a study of neurological immune-mediated disorders. TCRdb re-called the 5' RACE reads through MiXCR, storing one row per CDR3 protein. Of tens of thousands of distinct CDR3 sequences listed, less than 5.5% are singletons. Sequences were obtained from PBMCs. These receptors were collected from a woman in her twenties or thirties with multiple sclerosis.

There are many counts of this clonotype. The V and J genes are TRBV12-3 or TRBV12-4 and TRBJ2-5, with TRBD2 as a possible D gene (5 bases). Trimming took off 2 bases at V and 2 bases at J, with 12 bases between the two ends. The CDR3 contains 15 residues. CDR3 residues: CASSLSTGNQETQYF. The CDR3, as DNA: TGTGCCAGCAGTTTATCAACCGGGAATCAAGAGACCCAGTACTTC.

This clonotype was counted only a few times. The chain combines TRBV5-1 with TRBJ2-1; TRBD2 aligns across 7 bases. V dropped 0 bases and J dropped 5; count of bases not matched to a gene: 5. This CDR3 region has 15 residues. Germline lookup yields CDR1 SGHRS and CDR2 YFSETQ. This CDR3 reads CASSLAPGTNNEQFF. The CDR3 DNA reads as TGCGCCAGCAGCTTGGCCCCCGGGACTAACAATGAGCAGTTCTTC.

This clonotype was counted at least ten times. The chain recombines TRBV7-2 with TRBJ2-6; 7 nucleotides align to TRBD2. Germline-derived CDR1 and CDR2 are SGHTA and FQGNSA. This CDR3 is 17 amino acids long. The trim removed 5 bases at V and 2 bases at J, leaving 9 bases unmatched. The chain's CDR3 is CASSPRGSGPGANVLTF. CDR3 sequence (DNA): TGTGCCAGCAGCCCCCGGGGTAGCGGGCCTGGGGCCAACGTCCTGACTTTC.

This clonotype was observed at least ten times. The chain joins TRBV20-1 to TRBJ2-1, with 7 bases lining up with TRBD2. The CDR3 extends over 17 amino acids. Looked up from germline, CDR1 is DFQATT and CDR2 is SNEGSKA (reference sequence). J was trimmed by 0 bases and V by 1 base; bases with no gene match: 9. CDR3 sequence: CSARVGLAASSYNEQFF. In DNA form, the CDR3 reads TGCAGTGCTAGAGTAGGGCTAGCGGCCAGCTCCTACAATGAGCAGTTCTTC.

This clonotype was recorded a few times. V is TRBV12-3 or TRBV12-4 and J is TRBJ2-3; 8 bases align to TRBD2. The CDR3 length is 15 residues. V shed 5 bases, J shed 6 bases, and the junction held 10 bases outside the gene matches. CDR3 sequence: CASSTDGGARDTQYF. DNA of the CDR3: TGTGCCAGCAGTACGGACGGGGGGGCCCGGGATACGCAGTATTTT.

The gene calls are TRBV3-1 and TRBJ1-6, with 8 bases that match TRBD1. Germline trimming cut 4 bases from V and 10 bases from J; bases unmatched to any gene: 6. The CDR3 totals 14 residues. Germline CDR1 LGHDT, CDR2 YNNKEL (reference sequence). CDR3 in amino acids: CASSPWTGKSPLHF. The DNA for the CDR3 is TGTGCCAGCAGCCCCTGGACAGGGAAGTCACCCCTCCACTTT.

This clonotype has ten or more counts. The rearrangement joins TRBV9 to TRBJ2-2; D is unresolved. This CDR3 has 13 residues. Germline V gene lookup returns CDR1 SGDLS and CDR2 YYNGEE. Trimming cost V 5 bases and J 8 bases, with 13 bases left between them. The CDR3 DNA reads as TGTGCCAGCAGTGACCTTCTAACGGGGGAGCTGTTTTTT. Amino acids: CASSDLLTGELFF.

On this clonotype itself: The junction and the germline gene differ at one end; a read error may be behind it. The chain links TRBV2 to TRBJ1-5; 10 bases match TRBD1. Germline CDR1 and CDR2: SNHLY and FYNNEI. The CDR3 runs to 15 residues. The CDR3 nucleotides read TGTGCCAGCAGTGGGGTGACAGGGGGCTCGAAGACCCAGAATTTT. Amino acid sequence: CASSGVTGGSKTQNF. Using reference TRBV2 and TRBJ1-5 for the parts outside the CDR3, the full variable domain is EPEVTQTPSHQVTQMGQEVILRCVPISNHLYFYWYRQILGQKVEFLVSFYNNEISEKSEIFDDQFSVERPDGSNFTLKIRSTKLEDSAMYFCASSGVTGGSKTQNFGDGTRLSIL.

This clonotype was detected many times. V and J are TRBV14 and TRBJ1-5, with D hard to call. Germline CDR1 and CDR2: SGHDN and FVKESK. The CDR3 is 14 amino acids. V lost 3 bases and J lost 1, with 7 bases in between. The CDR3 region is CASSHGQSNQPQHF. In DNA, the CDR3 is TGTGCCAGCAGCCATGGGCAAAGCAATCAGCCCCAGCATTTT.

The table lists this clonotype with many counts. This chain uses TRBV27 with TRBJ1-5; D might be TRBD1 (6 bases). The CDR3 runs 13 residues. Trimming removed 8 bases from V and 7 bases from J, with 15 bases in between. CDR1 and CDR2 from the germline V gene are MNHEY and SMNVEV (reference sequence). The CDR3 is CASPREQGQPQHF. The DNA of the CDR3 is TGTGCCAGCCCACGCGAACAGGGACAGCCCCAGCATTTT.

Ten or more counts support this clonotype. The V gene is TRBV4-2, the J gene TRBJ1-2; 8 nucleotides match TRBD1. The ends lost 1 base at V and 0 bases at J; junction bases unmatched: 1. This CDR3 is 15 amino acids long. CDR1 and CDR2 from the germline V gene are LGHNA and YNFKEQ. The CDR3 sequence is CASSQGTGPNYGYTF. The CDR3 region has the DNA TGTGCCAGCAGCCAAGGGACAGGGCCTAACTATGGCTACACCTTC.

This clonotype was counted many times. The chain couples TRBV5-1 to TRBJ2-2, with D uncertain. The CDR3 is 13 residues long. The germline CDR1 and CDR2 sequences are SGHRS and YFSETQ. V dropped 4 bases and J dropped 3 bases, with 7 bases sitting between them. In nucleotides, the CDR3 is TGCGCCAGCAGCCCAGAGCACACCGGGGAGCTGTTTTTT. This sequence encodes CASSPEHTGELFF. Full variable domain (remainder filled in from reference TRBV5-1 and TRBJ2-2): KAGVTQTPRYLIKTRGQQVTLSCSPISGHRSVSWYQQTPGQGLQFLFEYFSETQRNKGNFPGRFSGRQFSNSRSEMNVSTLELGDSALYLCASSPEHTGELFFGEGSRLTVL.

This clonotype came up many times. J is TRBJ2-5 and V is TRBV24-1, with TRBD1 matching 9 bases. The V gene end was trimmed by 6 bases and the J gene end by 7 bases; junction bases not matched to a gene: 5. CDR3 length equals 13 residues. CDR1 and CDR2 (germline): KGHDR, SFDVKD. The DNA for the CDR3 is TGTGCCACCAGTAGGACAGGGGCCCCGACCCAGTACTTC. Its translation: CATSRTGAPTQYF.

This clonotype was found many times. V usage is TRBV3-1 and J usage is TRBJ2-7, with 9 bases lining up with TRBD2. CDR1 is LGHDT and CDR2 is YNNKEL in the germline V gene (reference sequence). The CDR3 spans 14 residues. J was trimmed by 3 bases and V by 1 base; bases with no gene match: 1. The CDR3 DNA reads as TGTGCCAGCAGCCAAGTAGCGGGAGTCTACGAGCAGTACTTC. Its protein product is CASSQVAGVYEQYF.